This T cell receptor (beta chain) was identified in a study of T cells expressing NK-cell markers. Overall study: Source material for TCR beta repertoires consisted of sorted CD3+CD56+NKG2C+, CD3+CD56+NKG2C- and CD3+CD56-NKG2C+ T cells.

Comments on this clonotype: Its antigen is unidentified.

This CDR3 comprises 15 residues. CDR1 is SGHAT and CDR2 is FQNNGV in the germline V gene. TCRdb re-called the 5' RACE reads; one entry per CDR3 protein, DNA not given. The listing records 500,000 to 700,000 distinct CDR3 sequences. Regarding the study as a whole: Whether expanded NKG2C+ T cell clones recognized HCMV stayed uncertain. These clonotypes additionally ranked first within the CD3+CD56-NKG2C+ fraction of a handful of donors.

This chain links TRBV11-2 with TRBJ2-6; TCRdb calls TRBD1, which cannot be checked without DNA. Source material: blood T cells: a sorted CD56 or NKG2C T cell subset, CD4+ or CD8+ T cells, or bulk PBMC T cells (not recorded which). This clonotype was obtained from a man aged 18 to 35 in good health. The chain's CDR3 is CASIRGLIGANVLTF.